This TCR beta chain was documented in a study of blood T cell repertoires in COVID-19. For the study at large: Sources were T cells, B-cell-depleted T cells, or PBMCs; the material itself was cDNA or gDNA.

Germline V gene sequence: CDR1 MNHEY, CDR2 SVGAGI. The ends lost 4 bases at V and 4 bases at J; junction bases unmatched: 3. The CDR3 runs to 14 residues. In the original workflow: How many nucleated cells were present was estimated from reference gene primer amplification. Using immunoSEQ multiplex PCR, the repertoire was profiled, and TCRdb retains in-frame clones only, with some absent. V and J calls and clone size are copied from that table; D and trimming were computed from the DNA. The table lists about 100,000 clones, 65% to 85% of them singletons. The genes are TRBV6-5 and TRBJ1-5, with TRBD1 matching 8 bases. The specimen sequenced was peripheral blood. The sequence was obtained from a woman in her sixties or seventies with acute or convalescent COVID-19. The CDR3: CASSFDRGNQPQHF. The DNA for the CDR3 is TGTGCCAGCAGTTTCGACAGGGGTAATCAGCCCCAGCATTTT.